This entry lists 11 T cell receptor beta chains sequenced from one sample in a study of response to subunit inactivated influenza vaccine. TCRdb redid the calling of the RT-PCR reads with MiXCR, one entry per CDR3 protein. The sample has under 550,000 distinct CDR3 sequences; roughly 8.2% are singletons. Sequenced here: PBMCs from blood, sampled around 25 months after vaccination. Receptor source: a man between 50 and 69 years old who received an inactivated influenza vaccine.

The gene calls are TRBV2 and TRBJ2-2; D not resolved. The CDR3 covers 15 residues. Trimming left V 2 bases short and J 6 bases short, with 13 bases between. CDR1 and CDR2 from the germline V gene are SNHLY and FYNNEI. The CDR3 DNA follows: TGTGCCAGCAGTGAAAGTACAGTTTCGCCCGGGGAGCTGTTTTTT. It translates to CASSESTVSPGELFF.

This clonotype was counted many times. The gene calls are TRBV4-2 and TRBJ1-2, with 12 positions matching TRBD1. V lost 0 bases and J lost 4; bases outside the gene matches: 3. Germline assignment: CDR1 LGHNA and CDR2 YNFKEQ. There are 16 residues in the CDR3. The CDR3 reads CASSQDGTGGSYGYTF. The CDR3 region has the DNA TGTGCCAGCAGCCAAGACGGGACAGGGGGCAGCTATGGCTACACCTTC.

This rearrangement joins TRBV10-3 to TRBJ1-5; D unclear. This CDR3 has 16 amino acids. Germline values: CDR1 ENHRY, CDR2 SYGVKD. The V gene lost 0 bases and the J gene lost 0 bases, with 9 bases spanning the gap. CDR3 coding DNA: TGTGCCATCAGTGAGTCTCAAGGGCTTAGCAATCAGCCCCAGCATTTT. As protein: CAISESQGLSNQPQHF.

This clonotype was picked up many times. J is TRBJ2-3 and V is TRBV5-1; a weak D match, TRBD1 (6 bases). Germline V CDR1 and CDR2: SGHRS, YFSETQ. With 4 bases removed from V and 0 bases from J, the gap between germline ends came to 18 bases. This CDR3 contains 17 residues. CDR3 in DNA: TGCGCCAGCAGCAAAGGGACATCTTCCTCTAGCACAGATACGCAGTATTTT. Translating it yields CASSKGTSSSSTDTQYF.

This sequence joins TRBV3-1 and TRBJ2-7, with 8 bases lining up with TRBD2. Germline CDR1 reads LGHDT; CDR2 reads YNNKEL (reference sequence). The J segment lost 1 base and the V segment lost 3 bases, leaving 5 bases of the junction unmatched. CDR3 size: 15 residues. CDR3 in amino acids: CASSQGGLGSYEQYF. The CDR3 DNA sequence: TGTGCCAGCAGCCAGGGGGGACTAGGGTCCTACGAGCAGTACTTC.

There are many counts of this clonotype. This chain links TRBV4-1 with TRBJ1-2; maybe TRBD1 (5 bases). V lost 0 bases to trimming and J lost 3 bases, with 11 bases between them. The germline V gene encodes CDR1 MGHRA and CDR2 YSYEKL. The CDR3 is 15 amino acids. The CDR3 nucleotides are TGCGCCAGCAGCCAAGATGGGCGAGGGGACTATGGCTACACCTTC. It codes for CASSQDGRGDYGYTF.

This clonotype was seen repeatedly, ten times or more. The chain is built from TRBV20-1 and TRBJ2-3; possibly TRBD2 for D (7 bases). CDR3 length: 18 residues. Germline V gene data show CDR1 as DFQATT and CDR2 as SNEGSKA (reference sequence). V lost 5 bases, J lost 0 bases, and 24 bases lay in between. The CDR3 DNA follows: TGCAGTGCTGCGGGTGGCGGGGGCTTATCCTCTAGCACAGATACGCAGTATTTT. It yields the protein CSAAGGGGLSSSTDTQYF.

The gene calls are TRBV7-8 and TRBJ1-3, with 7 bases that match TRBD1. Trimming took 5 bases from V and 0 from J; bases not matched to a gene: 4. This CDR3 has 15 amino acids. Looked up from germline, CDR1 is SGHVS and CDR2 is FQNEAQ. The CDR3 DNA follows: TGTGCCAGCAGCACAGGGGCTAACTCTGGAAACACCATATATTTT. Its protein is CASSTGANSGNTIYF. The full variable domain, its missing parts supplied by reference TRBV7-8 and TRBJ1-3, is GAGVSQSPRYKVAKRGQDVALRCDPISGHVSLFWYQQALGQGPEFLTYFQNEAQLDKSGLPSDRFFAERPEGSVSTLKIQRTQQEDSAVYLCASSTGANSGNTIYFGEGSWLTVV.

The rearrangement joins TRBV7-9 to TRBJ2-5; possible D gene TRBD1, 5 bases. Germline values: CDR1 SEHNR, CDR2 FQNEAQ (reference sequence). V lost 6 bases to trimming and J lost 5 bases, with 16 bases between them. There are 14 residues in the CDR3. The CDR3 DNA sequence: TGTGCCAGCAGTCCCCCAGGGTCTTTGGAGACCCAGTACTTC. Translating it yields CASSPPGSLETQYF.

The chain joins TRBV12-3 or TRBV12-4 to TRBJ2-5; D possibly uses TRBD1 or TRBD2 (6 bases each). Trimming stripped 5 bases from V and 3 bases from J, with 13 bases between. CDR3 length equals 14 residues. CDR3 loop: CASSIGGPEETQYF. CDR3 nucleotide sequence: TGTGCCAGCAGTATAGGGGGGCCGGAAGAGACCCAGTACTTC.

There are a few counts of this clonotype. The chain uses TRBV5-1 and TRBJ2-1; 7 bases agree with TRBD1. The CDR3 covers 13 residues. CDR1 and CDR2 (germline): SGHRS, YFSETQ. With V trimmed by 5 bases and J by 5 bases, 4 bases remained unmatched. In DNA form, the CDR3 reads TGCGCCAGCAGGATGGGACAGAACAATGAGCAGTTCTTC. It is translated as CASRMGQNNEQFF.